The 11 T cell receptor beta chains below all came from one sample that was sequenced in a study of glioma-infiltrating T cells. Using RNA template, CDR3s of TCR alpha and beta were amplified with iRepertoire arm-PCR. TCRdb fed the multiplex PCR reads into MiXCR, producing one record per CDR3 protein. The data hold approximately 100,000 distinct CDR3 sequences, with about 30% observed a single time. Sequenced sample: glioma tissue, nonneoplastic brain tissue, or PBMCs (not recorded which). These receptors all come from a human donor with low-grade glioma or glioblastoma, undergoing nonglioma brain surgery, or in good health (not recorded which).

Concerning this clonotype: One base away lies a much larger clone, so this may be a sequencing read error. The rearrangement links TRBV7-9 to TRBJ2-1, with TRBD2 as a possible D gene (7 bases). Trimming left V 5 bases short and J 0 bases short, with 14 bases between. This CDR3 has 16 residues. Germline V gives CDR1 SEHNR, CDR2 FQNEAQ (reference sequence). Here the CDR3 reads CASSPRGGGSYNEQFF. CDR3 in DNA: TGTGCCAGCAGCCCAAGGGGGGGGGGCTCCTACAATGAGCAGTTCTTC.

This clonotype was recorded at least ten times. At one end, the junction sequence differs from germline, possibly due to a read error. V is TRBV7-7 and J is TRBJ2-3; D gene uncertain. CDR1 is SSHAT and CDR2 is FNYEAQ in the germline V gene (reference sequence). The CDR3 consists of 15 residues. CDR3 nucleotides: TGTGCTAGCAGCTTAGCAACATCTGGAGCAGATACGCAGTATTTT. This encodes CASSLATSGADTQYF.

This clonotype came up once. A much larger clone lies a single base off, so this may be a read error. The chain's CDR3 is CASSQRGTPRDTQYF. DNA of the CDR3: TGTGCCAGCAGTCAGCGAGGGACCCCCAGAGATACGCAGTATTTT. The chain is built from TRBV12-3 or TRBV12-4 and TRBJ2-3; TRBD1 or TRBD2 may be the D gene (5 bases each). This CDR3 spans 15 amino acids. Trimming stripped 5 bases from V and 5 bases from J, with 17 bases between.

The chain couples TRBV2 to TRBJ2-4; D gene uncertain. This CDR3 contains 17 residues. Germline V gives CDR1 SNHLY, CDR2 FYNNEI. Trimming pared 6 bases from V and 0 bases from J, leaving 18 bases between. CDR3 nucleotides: TGTGCCAGCAGCTCTAGGTCATGGGTACTAGCCAAAAACATTCAGTACTTC. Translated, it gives CASSSRSWVLAKNIQYF.

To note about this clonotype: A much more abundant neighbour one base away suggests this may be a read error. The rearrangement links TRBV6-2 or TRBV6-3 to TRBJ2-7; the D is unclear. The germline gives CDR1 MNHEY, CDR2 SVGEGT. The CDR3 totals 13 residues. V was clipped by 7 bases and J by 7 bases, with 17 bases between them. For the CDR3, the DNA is TGTGCCAGCATCAGGATAGTCCGCCATGAGCAGTACTTC. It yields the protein CASIRIVRHEQYF.

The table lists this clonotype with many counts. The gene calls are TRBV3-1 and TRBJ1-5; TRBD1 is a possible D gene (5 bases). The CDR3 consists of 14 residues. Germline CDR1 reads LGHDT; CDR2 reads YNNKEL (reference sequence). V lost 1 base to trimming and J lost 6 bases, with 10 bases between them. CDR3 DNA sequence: TGTGCCAGCAGCCAAGCGGGAAGGGGTCAGCCCCAGCATTTT. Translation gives CASSQAGRGQPQHF. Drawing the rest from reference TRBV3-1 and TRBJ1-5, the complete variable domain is DTAVSQTPKYLVTQMGNDKSIKCEQNLGHDTMYWYKQDSKKFLKIMFSYNNKELIINETVPNRFSPKSPDKAHLNLHINSLELGDSAVYFCASSQAGRGQPQHFGDGTRLSIL.

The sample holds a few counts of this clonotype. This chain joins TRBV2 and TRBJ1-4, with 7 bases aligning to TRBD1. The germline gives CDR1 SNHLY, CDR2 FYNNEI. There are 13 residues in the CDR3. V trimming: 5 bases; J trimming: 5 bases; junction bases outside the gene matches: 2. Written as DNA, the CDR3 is TGTGCCAGCAGTACCAGGGGGAATGAAAAACTGTTTTTT. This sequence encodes CASSTRGNEKLFF. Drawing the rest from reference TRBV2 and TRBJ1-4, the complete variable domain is EPEVTQTPSHQVTQMGQEVILRCVPISNHLYFYWYRQILGQKVEFLVSFYNNEISEKSEIFDDQFSVERPDGSNFTLKIRSTKLEDSAMYFCASSTRGNEKLFFGSGTQLSVL.

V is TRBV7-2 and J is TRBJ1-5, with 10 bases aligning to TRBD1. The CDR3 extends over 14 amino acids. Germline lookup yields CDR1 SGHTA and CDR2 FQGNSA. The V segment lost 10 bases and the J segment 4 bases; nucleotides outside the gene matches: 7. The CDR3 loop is CANSSDRGNQPQHF. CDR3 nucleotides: TGTGCCAATAGCTCGGACAGGGGGAATCAGCCCCAGCATTTT. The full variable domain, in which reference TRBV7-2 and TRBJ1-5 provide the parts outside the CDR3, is GAGVSQSPSNKVTEKGKDVELRCDPISGHTALYWYRQSLGQGLEFLIYFQGNSAPDKSGLPSDRFSAERTGGSVSTLTIQRTQQEDSAVYLCANSSDRGNQPQHFGDGTRLSIL.

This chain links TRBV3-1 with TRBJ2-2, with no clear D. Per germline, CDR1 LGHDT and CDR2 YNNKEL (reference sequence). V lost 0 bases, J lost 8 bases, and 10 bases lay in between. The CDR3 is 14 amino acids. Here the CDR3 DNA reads TGTGCCAGCAGCCAAGAAGGCTGGGCAGGGGAGCTGTTTTTT. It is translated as CASSQEGWAGELFF.

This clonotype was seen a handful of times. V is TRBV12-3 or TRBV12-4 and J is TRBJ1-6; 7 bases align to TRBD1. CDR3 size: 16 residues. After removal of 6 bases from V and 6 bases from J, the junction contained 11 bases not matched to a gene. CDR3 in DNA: TGTGCCAGCAGAACCGGGACAGATGTTAGTAATTCACCCCTCCACTTT. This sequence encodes CASRTGTDVSNSPLHF.

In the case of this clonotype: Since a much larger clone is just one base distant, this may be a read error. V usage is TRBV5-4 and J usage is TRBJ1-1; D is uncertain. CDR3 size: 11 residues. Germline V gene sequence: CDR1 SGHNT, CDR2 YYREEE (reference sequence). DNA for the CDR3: TGTGCCCGCAGCTTGGGCACTGAAGCTTTCTTT. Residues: CARSLGTEAFF.